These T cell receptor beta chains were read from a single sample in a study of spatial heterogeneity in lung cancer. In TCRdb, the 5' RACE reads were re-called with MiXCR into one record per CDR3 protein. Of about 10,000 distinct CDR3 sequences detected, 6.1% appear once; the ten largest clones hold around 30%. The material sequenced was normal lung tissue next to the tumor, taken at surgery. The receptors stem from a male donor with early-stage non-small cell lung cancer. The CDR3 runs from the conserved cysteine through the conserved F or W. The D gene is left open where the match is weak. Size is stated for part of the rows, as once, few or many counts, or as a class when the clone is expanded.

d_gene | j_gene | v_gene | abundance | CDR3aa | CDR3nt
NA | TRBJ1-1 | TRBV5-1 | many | CASRLNTEAFF | TGCGCCAGCAGACTAAACACTGAAGCTTTCTTT
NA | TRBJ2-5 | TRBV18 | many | CASSREETQYF | TGTGCCAGCTCACGGGAAGAGACCCAGTACTTC
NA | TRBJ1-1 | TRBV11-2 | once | CASSSGGGRRVEAFF | TGTGCCAGCAGCAGCGGCGGGGGCCGTAGGGTTGAAGCTTTCTTT
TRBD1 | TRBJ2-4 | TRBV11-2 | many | CASSLRAGQGNIQYF | TGTGCCAGCAGCTTACGTGCGGGACAGGGTAACATTCAGTACTTC
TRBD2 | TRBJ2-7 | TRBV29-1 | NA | CSVMTIAGGPYEQYF | TGCAGCGTCATGACTATAGCGGGGGGGCCGTACGAGCAGTACTTC
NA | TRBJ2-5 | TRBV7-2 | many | CASSPALGLAAAETQYF | TGTGCCAGCAGCCCCGCCCTGGGACTGGCGGCGGCGGAGACCCAGTACTTC
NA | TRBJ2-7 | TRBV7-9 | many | CASSPLTEDSYEQYF | TGTGCCAGCAGCCCTCTGACGGAGGACTCCTACGAGCAGTACTTC
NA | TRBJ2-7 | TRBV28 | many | CASSLPIQTRGEQYF | TGTGCCAGCAGTTTACCGATCCAAACTAGAGGCGAGCAGTACTTC
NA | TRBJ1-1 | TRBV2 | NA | CASSEALLRGRAFF | TGTGCCAGCAGTGAAGCGCTTCTCAGGGGCAGAGCTTTCTTT
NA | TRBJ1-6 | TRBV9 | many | CASSVQGGSNSPLHF | TGTGCCAGCAGCGTTCAAGGGGGATCTAATTCACCCCTCCACTTT
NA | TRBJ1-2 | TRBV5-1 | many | CASSLATGTGGYTF | TGCGCCAGCAGCTTGGCCACAGGAACGGGGGGCTACACCTTC
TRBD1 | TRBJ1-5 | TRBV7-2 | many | CASSPNQGGNSNQPQHF | TGTGCCAGCAGCCCCAACCAGGGGGGTAATAGCAATCAGCCCCAGCATTTT
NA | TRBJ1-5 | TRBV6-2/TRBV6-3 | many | CASALGAHNQPQHF | TGTGCCAGCGCCCTTGGGGCACACAATCAGCCCCAGCATTTT
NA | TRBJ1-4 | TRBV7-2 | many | CASSPETGNNEKLFF | TGTGCCAGCAGCCCCGAGACAGGAAATAATGAAAAACTGTTTTTT
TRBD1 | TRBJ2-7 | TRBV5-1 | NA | CASSMGQGYEQYF | TGCGCCAGCAGCATGGGACAGGGCTACGAGCAGTACTTC
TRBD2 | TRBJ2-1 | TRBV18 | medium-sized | CASSPGREAYNEQFF | TGTGCCAGCTCACCAGGGCGGGAGGCCTACAATGAGCAGTTCTTC
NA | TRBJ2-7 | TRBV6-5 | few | CASSSDTGGPYEQYF | TGTGCCAGCAGCTCCGACACCGGGGGTCCCTACGAGCAGTACTTC
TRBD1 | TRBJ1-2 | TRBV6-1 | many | CASRPGQGQGGYTF | TGTGCCAGCAGGCCGGGACAGGGGCAAGGCGGCTACACCTTC
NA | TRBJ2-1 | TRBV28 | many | CASRYGQTSNEQFF | TGTGCCAGCAGATACGGACAGACAAGCAATGAGCAGTTCTTC
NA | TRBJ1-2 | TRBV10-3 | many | CAISRRGGDYDGYTF | TGTGCCATCAGTCGGCGAGGAGGGGACTATGATGGCTACACCTTC
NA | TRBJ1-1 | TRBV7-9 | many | CAAYGPGDPPAFF | TGTGCCGCCTACGGGCCAGGGGACCCCCCAGCTTTCTTT
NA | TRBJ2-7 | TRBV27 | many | CASSLSVVYEQYF | TGTGCCAGCAGTTTATCGGTTGTATACGAGCAGTACTTC
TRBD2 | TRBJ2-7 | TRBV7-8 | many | CASSPSIAGPSYEQYF | TGTGCCAGCAGCCCCAGCATAGCGGGACCATCCTACGAGCAGTACTTC
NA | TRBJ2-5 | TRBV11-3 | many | CASSRQVGETQYF | TGTGCCAGCAGCCGACAGGTTGGCGAGACCCAGTACTTC
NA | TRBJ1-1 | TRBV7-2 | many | CASSLVPENTEAFF | TGTGCCAGCAGCTTGGTCCCAGAGAACACTGAAGCTTTCTTT
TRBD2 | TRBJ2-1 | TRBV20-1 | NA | CSAPASGSRYEQFF | TGCAGTGCTCCCGCTAGCGGGAGTAGGTATGAGCAGTTCTTC
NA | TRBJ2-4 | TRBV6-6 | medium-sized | CASSARVTKNIQYF | TGTGCCAGCAGTGCTAGAGTAACTAAAAACATTCAGTACTTC
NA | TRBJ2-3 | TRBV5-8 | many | CASSPGPQYF | TGTGCCAGCAGCCCAGGTCCGCAGTATTTT
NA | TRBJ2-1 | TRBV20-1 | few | CSALVGNSYNEQFF | TGCAGTGCCCTGGTGGGGAACTCCTACAATGAGCAGTTCTTC
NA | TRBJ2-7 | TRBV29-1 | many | CSAWDREQYF | TGCAGCGCATGGGACCGCGAGCAGTACTTC
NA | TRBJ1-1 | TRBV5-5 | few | CASSLARFEAFF | TGTGCCAGCAGCTTGGCACGGTTTGAAGCTTTCTTT
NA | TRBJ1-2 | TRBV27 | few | CASSRGGGFYGYTF | TGTGCCAGCAGCCGCGGAGGAGGTTTCTATGGCTACACCTTC
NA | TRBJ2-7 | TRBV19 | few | CATSGAYTYEQYF | TGTGCTACCTCCGGGGCCTATACCTACGAGCAGTACTTC
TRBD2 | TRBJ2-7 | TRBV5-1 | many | CASKAGGMDEQYF | TGCGCCAGCAAGGCGGGAGGTATGGACGAGCAGTACTTC
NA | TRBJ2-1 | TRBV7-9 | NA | CASSFRGDVYNEQFF | TGTGCCAGCAGCTTTCGCGGGGACGTTTACAATGAGCAGTTCTTC
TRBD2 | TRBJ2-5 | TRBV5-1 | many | CASSMRTSGASGSETQYF | TGCGCCAGCAGTATGCGGACTAGCGGGGCCTCGGGTTCAGAGACCCAGTACTTC
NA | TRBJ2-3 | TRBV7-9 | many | CASSLESSGDTQYF | TGTGCCAGCAGCTTAGAGTCATCAGGAGATACGCAGTATTTT
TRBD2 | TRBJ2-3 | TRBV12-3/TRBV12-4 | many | CASRLGLAGADTQYF | TGTGCCAGCAGATTGGGACTAGCGGGAGCAGATACGCAGTATTTT
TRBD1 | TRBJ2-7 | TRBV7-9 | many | CASSSSAGQGNF | TGTGCCAGCAGCTCCTCCGCCGGACAGGGGAACTTC
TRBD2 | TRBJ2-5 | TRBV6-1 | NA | CASSERPRGGARETQYF | TGTGCCAGCAGTGAGAGACCACGGGGGGGCGCGAGGGAGACCCAGTACTTC
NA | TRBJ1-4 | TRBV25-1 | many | CASSESVGNEKLFF | TGTGCCAGCAGTGAATCGGTGGGGAATGAAAAACTGTTTTTT
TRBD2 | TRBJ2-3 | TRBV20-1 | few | CSAGGLAVADTQYF | TGCAGTGCTGGGGGACTAGCGGTCGCAGATACGCAGTATTTT
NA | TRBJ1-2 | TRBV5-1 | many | CASSSDSWTYGYTF | TGCGCCAGCAGCTCTGACAGTTGGACCTATGGCTACACCTTC
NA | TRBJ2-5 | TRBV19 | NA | CASTAGANQETQYF | TGTGCCAGTACCGCGGGGGCAAACCAAGAGACCCAGTACTTC
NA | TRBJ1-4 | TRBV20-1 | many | CSATQVEKLFF | TGCAGTGCGACACAGGTTGAAAAACTGTTTTTT
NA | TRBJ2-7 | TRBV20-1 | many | CSASRPGSFEQYF | TGCAGTGCTAGTCGTCCAGGAAGTTTCGAGCAGTACTTC
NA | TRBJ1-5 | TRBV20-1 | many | CSAARGNQPQHF | TGCAGTGCTGCCCGAGGGAATCAGCCCCAGCATTTT
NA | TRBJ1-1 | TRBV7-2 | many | CASSLIAANTEAFF | TGTGCCAGCAGCTTAATCGCTGCGAACACTGAAGCTTTCTTT
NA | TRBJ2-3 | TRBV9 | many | CASSEDRAGTDTQYF | TGTGCCAGCAGCGAAGACCGGGCCGGCACAGATACGCAGTATTTT
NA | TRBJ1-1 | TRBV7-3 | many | CASSFAMNTEAFF | TGTGCCAGCAGCTTCGCCATGAACACTGAAGCTTTCTTT
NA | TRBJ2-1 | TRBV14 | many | CASSLLTAYNEQFF | TGTGCCAGCAGCCTCTTGACTGCCTACAATGAGCAGTTCTTC
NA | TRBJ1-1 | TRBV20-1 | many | CSVTSAQELNTEAFF | TGCAGTGTCACGTCAGCTCAGGAGCTGAACACTGAAGCTTTCTTT
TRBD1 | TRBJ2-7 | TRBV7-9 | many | CASSRTGGLEQYF | TGTGCCAGCAGCCGGACAGGGGGCCTCGAGCAGTACTTC